The sequence of this T cell receptor (beta chain) was determined in a study of blood T cell repertoires in COVID-19. CDR1 and CDR2 from the germline V gene are MNHEY and SVGAGI. This CDR3 contains 14 residues. V was trimmed by 6 bases and J by 7 bases, leaving 15 bases between them. TCRdb keeps only in-frame clones here, not all; method: immunoSEQ multiplex PCR. Among some 400,000 clones listed, around 87% were seen once. The V gene is TRBV6-5, the J gene TRBJ2-2; possibly TRBD1 for D (5 bases). Sequenced: peripheral blood. The receptor was isolated from a woman aged 60-75 years with COVID-19, enrolled during active disease. The DNA for the CDR3 is TGTGCCAGCAGCGCAGGGTTGGTAGGCGGGGAGCTGTTTTTT. Protein: CASSAGLVGGELFF.